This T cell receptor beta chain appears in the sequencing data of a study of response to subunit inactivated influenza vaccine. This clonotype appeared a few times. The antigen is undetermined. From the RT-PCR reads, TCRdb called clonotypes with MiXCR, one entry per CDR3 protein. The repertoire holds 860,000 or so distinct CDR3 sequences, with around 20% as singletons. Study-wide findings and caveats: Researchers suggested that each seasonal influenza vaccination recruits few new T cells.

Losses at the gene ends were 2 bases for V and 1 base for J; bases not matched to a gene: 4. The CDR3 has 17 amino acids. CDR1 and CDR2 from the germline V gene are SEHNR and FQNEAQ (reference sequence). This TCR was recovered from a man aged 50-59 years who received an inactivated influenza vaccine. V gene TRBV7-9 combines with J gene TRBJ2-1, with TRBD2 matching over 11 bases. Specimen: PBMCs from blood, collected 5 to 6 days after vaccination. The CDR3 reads CASSLPIAGGSYNEQFF. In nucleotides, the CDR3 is TGTGCCAGCAGCTTACCAATAGCGGGGGGGTCCTACAATGAGCAGTTCTTC.